These 20 T cell receptor beta chains were all obtained from the same sample, sequenced in a study of blood T cell repertoires in COVID-19. The assay was immunoSEQ multiplex PCR, and TCRdb's table has in-frame clones only and misses some. The repertoire has 250,000 or so clones, roughly 85% of them found once; the top ten carry 6.6%. The specimen sequenced was PBMCs or T cells enriched from blood (not recorded which). The receptor set was obtained from a woman aged 50 to 65 who had been exposed to COVID-19.

The chain links TRBV27 to TRBJ1-1, with 10 bases fitting TRBD1. CDR1 is MNHEY and CDR2 is SMNVEV in the germline V gene (reference sequence). The CDR3 length is 14 residues. The V and J ends lost 5 bases and 4 bases, in that order; junction bases with no gene match: 4. DNA of the CDR3: TGTGCCAGCAGTGCGGGACAGGGGACCACTGAAGCTTTCTTT. Protein product: CASSAGQGTTEAFF.

This clone has only one observation. The gene calls are TRBV28 and TRBJ2-3; D might be TRBD1 (6 bases). V lost 5 bases to trimming and J lost 6 bases, with 21 bases between them. Per the germline V gene, CDR1 is MDHEN and CDR2 is SYDVKM. CDR3 length equals 16 residues. This CDR3 is CASSPGDPRVGDTQYF. The CDR3 coding sequence is TGTGCCAGCAGTCCAGGGGACCCCCGAGTAGGGGATACGCAGTATTTT.

This sequence joins TRBV6-6 and TRBJ1-3, with D unclear. The CDR3 has 14 residues. Looked up from germline, CDR1 is MNHNY and CDR2 is SVGAGI (reference sequence). V dropped 5 bases and J dropped 2 bases, with 10 bases sitting between them. For the CDR3, the DNA is TGTGCCAGCAGTCTCAGCGGCCCTGGAAACACCATATATTTT. Amino acid sequence: CASSLSGPGNTIYF.

This rearrangement joins TRBV7-9 to TRBJ2-3, with 10 bases aligning to TRBD2. J lost 15 bases, V lost 1 base, and 4 bases had no gene match. Germline CDR1 SEHNR, CDR2 FQNEAQ (reference sequence). This CDR3 has 12 amino acids. The CDR3 is CASSLEAGGNYF. DNA for the CDR3: TGTGCCAGCAGCTTAGAAGCGGGGGGGAATTATTTT. Drawing the rest from reference TRBV7-9 and TRBJ2-3, the complete variable domain is DTGVSQNPRHKITKRGQNVTFRCDPISEHNRLYWYRQTLGQGPEFLTYFQNEAQLEKSRLLSDRFSAERPKGSFSTLEIQRTEQGDSAMYLCASSLEAGGNYFGPGTRLTVL.

The V gene is TRBV5-4, the J gene TRBJ2-3; 9 nucleotides line up with TRBD2. The CDR3 extends over 13 amino acids. The trim removed 5 bases at V and 8 bases at J, leaving 6 bases unmatched. CDR1 is SGHNT and CDR2 is YYREEE in the germline V gene (reference sequence). The CDR3 protein is CASSSTSGGTQYF. In DNA form, the CDR3 reads TGTGCCAGCAGTTCGACTAGCGGAGGTACGCAGTATTTT.

In its sample, this clone was seen once. This sequence joins TRBV7-9 and TRBJ2-3; no clear D. V dropped 4 bases and J dropped 4 bases, with 15 bases sitting between them. The CDR3 is 15 amino acids. CDR1 is SEHNR and CDR2 is FQNEAQ in the germline V gene (reference sequence). CDR3 loop: CASSSTQSQADTQYF. DNA of the CDR3: TGTGCCAGCAGCTCGACTCAGTCACAAGCAGATACGCAGTATTTT.

Only one count was recorded for this clone. The rearrangement uses TRBV5-1 and TRBJ2-7; TRBD1 is a possible D gene (6 bases). Germline CDR1 SGHRS, CDR2 YFSETQ. With 7 bases removed from V and 6 bases from J, the gap between germline ends came to 20 bases. This CDR3 is 14 amino acids long. The chain's CDR3 is CASSPSGALGEQYF. The DNA of the CDR3 is TGCGCCAGCTCTCCCTCAGGGGCGTTGGGCGAGCAGTACTTC.

This clone was counted a single time. The chain employs TRBV14 and TRBJ1-1; TRBD1 matches at 10 bases. V shed 4 bases, J shed 4 bases, and the junction held 12 bases outside the gene matches. Germline V gene sequence: CDR1 SGHDN, CDR2 FVKESK. This CDR3 is 17 amino acids long. This CDR3 reads CASSPQLPGQGSTEAFF. The CDR3 nucleotides read TGTGCCAGCAGCCCGCAACTTCCGGGACAGGGGAGCACTGAAGCTTTCTTT.

The chain couples TRBV7-2 to TRBJ2-7; TRBD2 matches 8 bases. There are 15 residues in the CDR3. V shed 0 bases and J 7 bases; nucleotides not matched to a gene: 8. Germline loops: CDR1 SGHTA, CDR2 FQGNSA. In DNA, the CDR3 is TGTGCCAGCAGCTTAGCTGCGGGGGGAGGCGCGGAGCAGTACTTC. Translated, it gives CASSLAAGGGAEQYF.

J is TRBJ1-1 and V is TRBV12-5, with TRBD1 matching over 8 bases. The CDR3 is 13 residues long. Germline V gene sequence: CDR1 LGHNT, CDR2 FRNRAP. After removal of 5 bases from V and 3 bases from J, the junction contained 2 bases not matched to a gene. The CDR3 region has the DNA TGTGCTAGTGGTGCGGACAGGGACACTGAAGCTTTCTTT. As protein: CASGADRDTEAFF.

CDR3 amino acids: CASSARRTGFYAEAFF. The CDR3 bases are TGTGCCAGTAGTGCCCGCCGGACAGGCTTTTACGCTGAAGCTTTCTTT. J is TRBJ1-1 and V is TRBV19; TRBD1 matches 7 bases. The CDR3 runs 16 residues. Losses at the gene ends were 5 bases for V and 6 bases for J; bases not matched to a gene: 15. CDR1 is LNHDA and CDR2 is SQIVND in the germline V gene (reference sequence).

The rearrangement links TRBV7-8 to TRBJ1-5; D ambiguous. V gave up 3 bases and J gave up 4 bases, with 7 bases separating them. Germline V gene sequence: CDR1 SGHVS, CDR2 FQNEAQ. The CDR3 totals 13 residues. The CDR3 region is CASSLGRNQPQHF. The CDR3 nucleotides are TGTGCCAGCAGCTTGGGCAGAAATCAGCCCCAGCATTTT.

This clone is a singleton in its sample. This chain joins TRBV6-5 and TRBJ2-3; D may be TRBD1 (6 bases). CDR1 and CDR2 from the germline V gene are MNHEY and SVGAGI. Between the trimmed V and J ends, which lost 4 bases and 4 bases, there was a span of 18 bases. The CDR3 runs 16 residues. The CDR3 DNA reads TGTGCCAGCAGTTTGTCAGGGGACCTTGCCGCAGATACGCAGTATTTT. Its protein is CASSLSGDLAADTQYF.

CDR3 region: CASSANTGAYSGNTIYF. DNA for the CDR3: TGTGCCAGCAGTGCAAACACAGGGGCCTACTCTGGAAACACCATATATTTT. J is TRBJ1-3 and V is TRBV25-1, with TRBD1 matching 7 bases. The V gene end was trimmed by 4 bases and the J gene end by 0 bases; junction bases not matched to a gene: 9. This CDR3 is 17 amino acids long. Germline CDR1 and CDR2: MGHDK and SYGVNS.

The V and J genes are TRBV18 and TRBJ2-3, with 7 bases matching TRBD2. Germline CDR1 KGHSH, CDR2 LQKENI. The V segment lost 2 bases and the J segment 0 bases; nucleotides outside the gene matches: 5. CDR3 length equals 16 residues. Here the CDR3 DNA reads TGTGCCAGCTCACCAAGTTCTAGCGGAAGCACAGATACGCAGTATTTT. This codes for CASSPSSSGSTDTQYF.

V usage is TRBV7-2 and J usage is TRBJ1-2; tentative D call: TRBD1 (6 bases). Trimming removed 2 bases at V and 8 bases at J, with 15 bases between. From germline, CDR1 is SGHTA and CDR2 FQGNSA. This CDR3 has 14 amino acids. The CDR3 is CASSLIAGEFGYTF. For the CDR3, the DNA is TGTGCCAGCAGCTTAATTGCAGGGGAATTCGGCTACACCTTC.

The chain combines TRBV6-6 with TRBJ2-1; possibly TRBD1 for D (5 bases). V lost 4 bases and J 9 bases, leaving 10 bases between the germline ends. The CDR3 runs 12 residues. Germline V gives CDR1 MNHNY, CDR2 SVGAGI (reference sequence). CDR3 sequence reads: CASSFKQAEQFF. As DNA, the CDR3 is TGTGCCAGCAGTTTTAAACAGGCTGAGCAGTTCTTC.

This chain links TRBV5-1 with TRBJ2-7, with TRBD1 identical over 8 bases. V was clipped by 1 base and J by 2 bases; unmatched bases: 5. Germline CDR1 SGHRS, CDR2 YFSETQ. CDR3 size: 15 residues. For the CDR3, the DNA is TGCGCCAGCAGCTTGCAAGGACAGGGTCCCTACGAGCAGTACTTC. It translates to CASSLQGQGPYEQYF.

This clone came up many times. J is TRBJ1-1 and V is TRBV9; the match to TRBD1 covers 9 bases. The CDR3 covers 15 residues. Germline assignment: CDR1 SGDLS and CDR2 YYNGEE. Trimming took 4 bases from V and 5 from J; bases not matched to a gene: 9. CDR3 residues: CASSPSGQGGTEAFF. DNA of the CDR3: TGTGCCAGCAGCCCGTCGGGACAGGGAGGTACTGAAGCTTTCTTT.

There are a few counts of this clone. The chain uses TRBV7-2 and TRBJ1-2; TRBD1 aligns across 11 bases. The CDR3 loop spans 15 amino acids. V gave up 5 bases and J gave up 5 bases; unmatched junction bases: 7. In germline, CDR1 is SGHTA, CDR2 FQGNSA. The CDR3 reads CASSQGQGDWYGYTF. For the CDR3, the DNA is TGTGCCAGCAGCCAGGGACAGGGGGATTGGTATGGCTACACCTTC.